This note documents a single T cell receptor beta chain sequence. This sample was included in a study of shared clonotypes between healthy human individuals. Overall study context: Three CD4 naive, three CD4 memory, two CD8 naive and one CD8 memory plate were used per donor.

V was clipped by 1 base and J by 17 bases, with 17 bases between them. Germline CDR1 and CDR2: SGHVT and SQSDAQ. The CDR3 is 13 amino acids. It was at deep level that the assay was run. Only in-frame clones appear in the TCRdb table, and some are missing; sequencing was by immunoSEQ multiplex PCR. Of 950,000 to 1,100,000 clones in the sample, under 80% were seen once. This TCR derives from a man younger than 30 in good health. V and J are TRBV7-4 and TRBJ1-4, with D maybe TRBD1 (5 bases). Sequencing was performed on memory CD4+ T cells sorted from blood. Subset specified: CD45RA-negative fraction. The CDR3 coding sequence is TGTGCCAGCAGCTTAGGGCTGGGGCAGGGAGAATTTTTT. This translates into CASSLGLGQGEFF.